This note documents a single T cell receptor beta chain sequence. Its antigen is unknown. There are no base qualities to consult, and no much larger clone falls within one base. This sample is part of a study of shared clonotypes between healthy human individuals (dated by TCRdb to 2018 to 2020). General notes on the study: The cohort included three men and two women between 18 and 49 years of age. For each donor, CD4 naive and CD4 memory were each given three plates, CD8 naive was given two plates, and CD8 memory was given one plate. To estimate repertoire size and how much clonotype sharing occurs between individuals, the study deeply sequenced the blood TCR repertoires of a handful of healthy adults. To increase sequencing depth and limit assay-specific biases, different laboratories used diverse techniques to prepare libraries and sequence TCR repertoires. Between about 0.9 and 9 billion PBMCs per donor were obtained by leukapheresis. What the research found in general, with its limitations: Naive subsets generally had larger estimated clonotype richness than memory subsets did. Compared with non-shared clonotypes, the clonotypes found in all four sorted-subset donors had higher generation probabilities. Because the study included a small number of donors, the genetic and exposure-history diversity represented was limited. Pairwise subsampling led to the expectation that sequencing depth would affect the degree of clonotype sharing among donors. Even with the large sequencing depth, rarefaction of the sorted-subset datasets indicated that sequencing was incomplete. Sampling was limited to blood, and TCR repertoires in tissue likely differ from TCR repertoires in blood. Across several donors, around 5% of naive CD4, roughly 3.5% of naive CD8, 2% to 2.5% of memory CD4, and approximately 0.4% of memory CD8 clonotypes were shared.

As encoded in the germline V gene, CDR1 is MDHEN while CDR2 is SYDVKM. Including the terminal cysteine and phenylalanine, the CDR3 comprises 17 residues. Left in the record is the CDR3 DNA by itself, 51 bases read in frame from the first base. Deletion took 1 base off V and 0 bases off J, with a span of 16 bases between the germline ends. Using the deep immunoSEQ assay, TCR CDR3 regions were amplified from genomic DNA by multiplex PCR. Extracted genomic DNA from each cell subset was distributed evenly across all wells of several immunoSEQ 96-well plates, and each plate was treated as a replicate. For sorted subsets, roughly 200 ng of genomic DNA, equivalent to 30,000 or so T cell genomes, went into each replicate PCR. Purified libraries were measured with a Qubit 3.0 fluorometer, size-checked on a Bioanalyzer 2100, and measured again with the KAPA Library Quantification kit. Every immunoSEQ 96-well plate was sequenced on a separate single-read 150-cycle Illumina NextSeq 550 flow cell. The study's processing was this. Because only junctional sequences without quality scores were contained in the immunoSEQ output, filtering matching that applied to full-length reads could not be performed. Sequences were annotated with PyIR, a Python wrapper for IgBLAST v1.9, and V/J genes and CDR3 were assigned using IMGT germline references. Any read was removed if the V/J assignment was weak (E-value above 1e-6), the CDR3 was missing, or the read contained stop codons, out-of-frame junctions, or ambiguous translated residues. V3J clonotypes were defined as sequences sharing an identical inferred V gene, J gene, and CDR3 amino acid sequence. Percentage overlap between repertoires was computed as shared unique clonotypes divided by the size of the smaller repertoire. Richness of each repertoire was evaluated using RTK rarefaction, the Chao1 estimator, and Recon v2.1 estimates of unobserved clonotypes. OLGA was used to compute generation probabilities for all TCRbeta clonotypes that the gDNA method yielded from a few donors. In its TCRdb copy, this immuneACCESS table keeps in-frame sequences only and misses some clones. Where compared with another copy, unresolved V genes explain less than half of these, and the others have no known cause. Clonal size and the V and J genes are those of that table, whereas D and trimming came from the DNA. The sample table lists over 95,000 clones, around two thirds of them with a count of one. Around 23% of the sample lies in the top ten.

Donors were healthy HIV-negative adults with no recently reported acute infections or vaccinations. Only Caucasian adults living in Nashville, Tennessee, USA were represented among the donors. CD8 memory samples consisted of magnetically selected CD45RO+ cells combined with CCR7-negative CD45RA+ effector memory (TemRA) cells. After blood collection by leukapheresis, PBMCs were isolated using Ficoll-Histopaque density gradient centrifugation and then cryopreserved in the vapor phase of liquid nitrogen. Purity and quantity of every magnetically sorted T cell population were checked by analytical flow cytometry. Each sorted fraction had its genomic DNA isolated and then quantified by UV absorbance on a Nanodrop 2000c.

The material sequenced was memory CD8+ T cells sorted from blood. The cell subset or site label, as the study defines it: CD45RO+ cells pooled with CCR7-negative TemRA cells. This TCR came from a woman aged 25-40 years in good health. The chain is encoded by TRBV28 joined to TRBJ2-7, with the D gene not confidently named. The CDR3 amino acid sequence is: CASSLSQGQPSSYEQYF. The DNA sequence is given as TGTGCCAGCAGTTTATCTCAAGGGCAGCCTAGCTCCTACGAGCAGTACTTC.